Listed below are T cell receptor beta chains from one sample, sequenced in a study of cytomegalovirus exposure and HLA in healthy donors. The method was immunoSEQ multiplex PCR; TCRdb's version includes in-frame clones alone and lacks a portion of them. The sample has around 190,000 clones; about four fifths are singletons. Sequencing used PBMCs. The origin of the receptors is a woman aged 40-49 years in good health and CMV-seronegative. Each CDR3 is given with its conserved first and last residue. Fields, in order: V gene, CDR3 protein.

TRBV7-2,CASSLSGTGLNYGYTF
TRBV9,CASSVLTDYNEQFF
TRBV4-1,CASRGAFKRPGTGSRPNTEAFF
TRBV11-3,CASSSVPPELAETQYF
TRBV4-2,CASSQRGTNEKLFF
TRBV9,CASSVTGTGDFQETQYF
TRBV9,CASSGSRIYGYTF
TRBV9,CASSVGIIGQGAGEKLFF
TRBV28,CASSLGNLGGTEAFF
TRBV19,CASSRGLGTDTQYF
TRBV30,CAWRRQGIGAGELFF